This T cell receptor (beta chain) was recorded in a study of tumor and adjacent non-tumor tissue in lung cancer. About this clonotype: The antigen is unknown.

Study-level findings and limits: Tumor tissue had significantly higher TCR diversity than normal lung.

The library came from three nested PCR rounds adapted from ARM-PCR protocols. One entry per CDR3 protein results from TCRdb running MiXCR on the multiplex PCR reads. The data hold fewer than 130,000 distinct CDR3 sequences, with about 87% observed a single time. No cell sorting was done before RNA was extracted from the tissue. This receptor was taken from a man between 65 and 85 years old with non-small cell lung cancer. The sequenced sample was lung tumor tissue.

The CDR3 is CASSSPGTGVGSGNTIYF. The CDR3 DNA is TGTGCCAGCAGTAGTCCCGGGACAGGGGTCGGCTCTGGAAACACCATATATTTT. The chain employs TRBV12-3 or TRBV12-4 and TRBJ1-3; 10 bases fit TRBD1. The V segment lost 5 bases and the J segment 0 bases; nucleotides outside the gene matches: 10. CDR3 length equals 18 residues.